This T cell receptor (beta chain) emerged from a study of response to subunit inactivated influenza vaccine. In regard to this clonotype: The antigen remains undetermined. An end of the junction does not agree with germline; a read error may underlie this.

The CDR3 runs to 17 residues. Germline lookup yields CDR1 DFQATT and CDR2 SNEGSKA (reference sequence). TCRdb re-derived calls from the RT-PCR reads in MiXCR, one entry per CDR3 protein. Of 500,000 to 550,000 distinct CDR3 sequences in the sample, more than 7% were seen once. Study observations and caveats: Every seasonal influenza vaccination brings in few new T cells, the authors suggested.

The J gene is TRBJ2-5, the V gene TRBV20-1; 14 bases are shared with TRBD2. This sequence originates from a man aged 50-75 years who received an inactivated influenza vaccine. Sequenced material: PBMCs from blood, taken around 25 months after vaccination. The CDR3 nucleotides are TGCTGTGCTAGTAGACTAGCGGGGGGGCCGTCTCAAGAGACCCAGTACTTC. Amino acids: CCASRLAGGPSQETQYF.